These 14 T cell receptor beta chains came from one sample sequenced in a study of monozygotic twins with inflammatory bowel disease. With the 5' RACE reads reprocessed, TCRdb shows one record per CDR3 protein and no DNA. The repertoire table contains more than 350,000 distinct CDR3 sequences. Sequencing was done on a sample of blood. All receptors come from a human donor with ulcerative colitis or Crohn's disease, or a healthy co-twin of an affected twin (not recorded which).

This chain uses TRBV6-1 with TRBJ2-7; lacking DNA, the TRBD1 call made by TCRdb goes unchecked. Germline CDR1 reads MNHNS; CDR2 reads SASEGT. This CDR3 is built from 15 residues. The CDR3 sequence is CASSLPGGARYEQYF.

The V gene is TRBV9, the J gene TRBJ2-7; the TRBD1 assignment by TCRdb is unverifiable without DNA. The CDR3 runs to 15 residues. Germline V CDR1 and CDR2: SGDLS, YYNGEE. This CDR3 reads CASSGQGGSSYEQYF. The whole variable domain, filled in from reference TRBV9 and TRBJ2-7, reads DSGVTQTPKHLITATGQRVTLRCSPRSGDLSVYWYQQSLDQGLQFLIQYYNGEERAKGNILERFSAQQFPDLHSELNLSSLELGDSALYFCASSGQGGSSYEQYFGPGTRLTVT.

CDR3 sequence: CASTMRVGETQYF. The chain uses TRBV19 and TRBJ2-5. The CDR3 is 13 amino acids. Germline V gene lookup returns CDR1 LNHDA and CDR2 SQIVND (reference sequence).

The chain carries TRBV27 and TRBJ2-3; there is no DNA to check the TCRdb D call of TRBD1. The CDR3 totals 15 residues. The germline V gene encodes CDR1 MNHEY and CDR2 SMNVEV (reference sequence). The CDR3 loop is CASSLEAPSVDTQYF.

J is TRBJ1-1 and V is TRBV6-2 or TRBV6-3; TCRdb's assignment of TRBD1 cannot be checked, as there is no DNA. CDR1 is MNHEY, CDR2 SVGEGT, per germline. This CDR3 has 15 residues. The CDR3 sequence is CASSQGQAMNTEAFF.

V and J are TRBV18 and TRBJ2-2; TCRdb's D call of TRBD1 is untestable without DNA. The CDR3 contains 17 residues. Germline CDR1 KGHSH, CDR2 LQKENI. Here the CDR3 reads CASSPTVAAQGSGELFF.

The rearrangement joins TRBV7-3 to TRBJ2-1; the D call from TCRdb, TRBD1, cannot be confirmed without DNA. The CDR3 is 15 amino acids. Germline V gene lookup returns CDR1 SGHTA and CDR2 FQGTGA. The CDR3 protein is CASSPNHYTGYEQFF. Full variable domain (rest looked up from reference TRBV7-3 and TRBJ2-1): GAGVSQTPSNKVTEKGKYVELRCDPISGHTALYWYRQSLGQGPEFLIYFQGTGAADDSGLPNDRFFAVRPEGSVSTLKIQRTERGDSAVYLCASSPNHYTGYEQFFGPGTRLTVL.

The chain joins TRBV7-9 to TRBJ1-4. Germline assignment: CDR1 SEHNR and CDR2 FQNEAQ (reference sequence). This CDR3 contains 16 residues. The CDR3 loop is CASSPALWEGHEKLFF.

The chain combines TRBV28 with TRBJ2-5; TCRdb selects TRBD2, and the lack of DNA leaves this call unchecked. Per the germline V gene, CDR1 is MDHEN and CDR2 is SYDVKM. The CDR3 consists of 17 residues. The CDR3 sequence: CASKVGTSGSAQETQYF.

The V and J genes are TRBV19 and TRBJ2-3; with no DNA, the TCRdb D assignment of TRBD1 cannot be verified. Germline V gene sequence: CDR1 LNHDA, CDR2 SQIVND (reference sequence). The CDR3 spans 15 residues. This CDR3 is CASSKETGGTDTQYF.

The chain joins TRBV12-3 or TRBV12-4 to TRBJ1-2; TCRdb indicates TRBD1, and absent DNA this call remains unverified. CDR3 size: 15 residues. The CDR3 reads CASSAQGKIGYGYTF.

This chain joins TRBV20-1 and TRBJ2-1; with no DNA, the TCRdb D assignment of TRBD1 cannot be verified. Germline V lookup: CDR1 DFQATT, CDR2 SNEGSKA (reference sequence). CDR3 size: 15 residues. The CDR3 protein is CSAILGQGIHNEQFF.

CDR3 region: CSARGTSGMYEQYF. V is TRBV20-1 and J is TRBJ2-7; TCRdb proposes TRBD2, but this gene call is untestable without DNA. From germline, CDR1 is DFQATT and CDR2 SNEGSKA (reference sequence). This CDR3 has 14 amino acids.

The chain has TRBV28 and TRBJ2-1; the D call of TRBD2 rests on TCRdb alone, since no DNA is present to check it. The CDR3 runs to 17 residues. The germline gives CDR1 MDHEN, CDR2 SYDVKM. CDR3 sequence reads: CASSFGGGSGSAYEQFF.